The entry below describes one TCR beta chain. This entry belongs to a study of T cell responses to AZD1222 COVID-19 vaccine. TCRdb's table, derived via immunoSEQ multiplex PCR, lists solely in-frame clones and lacks some. The sample shows under 90,000 clones, around four fifths of them seen only once. Source: peripheral blood, taken 28 days after the second AZD1222 dose. The origin of this receptor is an adult who received the AZD1222 COVID-19 vaccine.

The DNA for the CDR3 is TGTGCCAGCAGAGCGTTCCTTACGAACACCGGGGAGCTGTTTTTT. Amino acid sequence: CASRAFLTNTGELFF. V is TRBV6-6 and J is TRBJ2-2; D is unclear. In germline, CDR1 is MNHNY, CDR2 SVGAGI (reference sequence). The V end was cut by 6 bases, the J end by 0 bases, with 11 bases between. The CDR3 loop spans 15 amino acids.